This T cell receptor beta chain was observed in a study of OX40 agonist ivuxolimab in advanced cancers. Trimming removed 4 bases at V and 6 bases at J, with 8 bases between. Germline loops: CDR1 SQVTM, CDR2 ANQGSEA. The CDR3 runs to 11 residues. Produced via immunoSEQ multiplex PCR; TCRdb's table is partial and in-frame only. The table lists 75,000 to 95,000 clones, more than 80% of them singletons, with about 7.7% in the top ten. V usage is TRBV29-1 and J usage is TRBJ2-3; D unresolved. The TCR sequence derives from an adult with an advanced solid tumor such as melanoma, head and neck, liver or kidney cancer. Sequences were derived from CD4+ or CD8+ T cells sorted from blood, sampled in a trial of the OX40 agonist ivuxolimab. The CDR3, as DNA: TGCAGCGTTGTGAACGGGGATACGCAGTATTTT. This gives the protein CSVVNGDTQYF.